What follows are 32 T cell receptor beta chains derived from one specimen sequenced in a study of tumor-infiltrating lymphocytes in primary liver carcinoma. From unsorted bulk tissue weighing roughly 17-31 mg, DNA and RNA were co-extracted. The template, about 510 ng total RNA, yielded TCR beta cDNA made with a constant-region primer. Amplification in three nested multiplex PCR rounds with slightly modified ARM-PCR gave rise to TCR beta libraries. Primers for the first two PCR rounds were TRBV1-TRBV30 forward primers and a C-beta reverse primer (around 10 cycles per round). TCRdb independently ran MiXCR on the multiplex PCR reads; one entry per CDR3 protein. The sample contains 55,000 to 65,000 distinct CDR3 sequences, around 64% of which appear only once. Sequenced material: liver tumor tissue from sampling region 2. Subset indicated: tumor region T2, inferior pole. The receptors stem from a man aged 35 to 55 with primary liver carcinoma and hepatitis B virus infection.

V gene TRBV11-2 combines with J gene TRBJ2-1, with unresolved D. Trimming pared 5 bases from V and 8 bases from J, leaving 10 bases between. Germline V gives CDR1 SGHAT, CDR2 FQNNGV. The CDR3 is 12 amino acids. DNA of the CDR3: TGTGCCAGCAGCCAGATTGGCGATGAGCAGTTCTTC. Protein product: CASSQIGDEQFF.

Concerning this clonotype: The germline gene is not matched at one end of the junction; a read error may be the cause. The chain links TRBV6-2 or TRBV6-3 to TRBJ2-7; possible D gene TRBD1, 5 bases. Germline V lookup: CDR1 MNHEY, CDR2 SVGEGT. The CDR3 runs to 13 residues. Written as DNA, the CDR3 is TGTGCCAGCAGCAGGGAAAAGTGGGTCGAGCAGAACTTT. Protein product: CASSREKWVEQNF.

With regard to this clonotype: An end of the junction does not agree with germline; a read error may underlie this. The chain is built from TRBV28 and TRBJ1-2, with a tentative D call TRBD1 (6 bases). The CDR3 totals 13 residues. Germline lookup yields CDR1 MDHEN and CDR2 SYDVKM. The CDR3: CACSLTGGYGYTF. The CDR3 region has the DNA TGTGCCTGCAGCCTGACAGGAGGCTATGGCTACACCTTC.

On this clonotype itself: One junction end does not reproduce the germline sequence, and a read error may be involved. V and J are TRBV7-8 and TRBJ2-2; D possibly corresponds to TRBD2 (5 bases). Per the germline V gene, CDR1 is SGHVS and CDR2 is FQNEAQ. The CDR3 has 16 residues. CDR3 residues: CASSSIRAENTGVLFF. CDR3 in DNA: TGTGCCAGCAGCAGTATCCGAGCGGAGAACACCGGGGTGCTGTTTTTT.

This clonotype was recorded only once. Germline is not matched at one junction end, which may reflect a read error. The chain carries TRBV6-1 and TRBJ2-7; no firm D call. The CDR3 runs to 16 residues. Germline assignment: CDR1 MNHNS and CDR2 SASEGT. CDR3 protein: CASGDLVQTIEYEQYF. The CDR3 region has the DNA TGTGCCAGCGGTGACCTGGTACAGACCATAGAGTACGAGCAGTACTTC.

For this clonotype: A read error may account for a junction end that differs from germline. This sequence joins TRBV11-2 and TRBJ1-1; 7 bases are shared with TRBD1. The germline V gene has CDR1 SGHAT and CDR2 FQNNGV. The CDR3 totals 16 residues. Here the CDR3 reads CANSSSRGLVNTEAFF. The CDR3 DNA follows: TGTGCCAACAGCTCATCCAGGGGGTTAGTGAACACTGAAGCTTTCTTT.

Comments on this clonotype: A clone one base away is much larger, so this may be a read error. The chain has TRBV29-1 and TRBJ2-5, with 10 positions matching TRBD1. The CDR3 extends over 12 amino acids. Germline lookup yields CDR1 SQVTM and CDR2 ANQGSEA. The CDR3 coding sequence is TGCAGCGTCTGGGACAGGGGAGAGATCCAGTACTTC. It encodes CSVWDRGEIQYF.

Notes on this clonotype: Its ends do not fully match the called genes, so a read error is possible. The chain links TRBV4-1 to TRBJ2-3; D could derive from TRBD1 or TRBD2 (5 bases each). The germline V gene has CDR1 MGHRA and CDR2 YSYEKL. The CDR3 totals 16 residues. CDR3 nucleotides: TGCGCCAACAGCCAAGGATCGGACCGGGACGCAGATACGCCGTATTTT. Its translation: CANSQGSDRDADTPYF.

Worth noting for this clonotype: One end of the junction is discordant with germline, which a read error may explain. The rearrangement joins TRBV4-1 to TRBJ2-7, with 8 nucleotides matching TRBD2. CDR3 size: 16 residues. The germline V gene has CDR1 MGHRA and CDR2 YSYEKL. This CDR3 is CASSQSLAEPPYEQYF. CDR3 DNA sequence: TGCGCTAGCAGCCAATCACTAGCGGAGCCACCTTACGAGCAGTACTTC.

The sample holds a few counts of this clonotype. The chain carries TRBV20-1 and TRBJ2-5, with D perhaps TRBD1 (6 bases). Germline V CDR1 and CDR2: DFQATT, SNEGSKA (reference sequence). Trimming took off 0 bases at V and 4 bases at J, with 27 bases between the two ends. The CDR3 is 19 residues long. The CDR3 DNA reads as TGCAGTGCTAGAGACCCCGGCCCTCCGGGACACCAGATCCCAGAGACCCAGTACTTC. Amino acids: CSARDPGPPGHQIPETQYF.

CDR3 protein: CASSWNRDRTPGEQYF. In DNA form, the CDR3 reads TGTGCCAGTAGTTGGAACCGGGACAGAACCCCTGGCGAGCAGTACTTC. The chain is built from TRBV19 and TRBJ2-7; 7 nucleotides agree with TRBD1. Trimming cost V 5 bases and J 6 bases; bases outside gene matches: 16. Germline V gene sequence: CDR1 LNHDA, CDR2 SQIVND (reference sequence). The CDR3 extends over 16 amino acids.

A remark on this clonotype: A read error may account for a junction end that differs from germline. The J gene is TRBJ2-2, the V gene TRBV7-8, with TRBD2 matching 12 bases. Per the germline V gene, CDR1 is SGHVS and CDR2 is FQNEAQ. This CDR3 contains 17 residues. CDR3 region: CASSFRTSGANIGELLF. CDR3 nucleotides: TGTGCCAGCAGCTTCCGGACTAGCGGGGCGAACATCGGGGAGCTGTTATTT.

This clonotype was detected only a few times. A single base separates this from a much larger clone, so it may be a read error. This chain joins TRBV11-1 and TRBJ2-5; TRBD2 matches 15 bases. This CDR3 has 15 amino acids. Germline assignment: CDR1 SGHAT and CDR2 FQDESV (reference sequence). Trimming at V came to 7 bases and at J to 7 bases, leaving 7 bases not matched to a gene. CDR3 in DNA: TGTGCCAGCACCCTCACGGGACTAGCGGGAGGGACCCAGTACTTC. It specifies CASTLTGLAGGTQYF.

This CDR3 is CATSAGPAYNEQFF. The CDR3 nucleotides are TGTGCCACCTCGGCGGGGCCGGCCTACAATGAGCAGTTCTTC. The chain uses TRBV6-1 and TRBJ2-1, with a weak D call TRBD2 (6 bases). The ends were cut back, 10 bases at V and 2 bases at J, with 15 bases in the middle. Germline V gives CDR1 MNHNS, CDR2 SASEGT. The CDR3 runs 14 residues.

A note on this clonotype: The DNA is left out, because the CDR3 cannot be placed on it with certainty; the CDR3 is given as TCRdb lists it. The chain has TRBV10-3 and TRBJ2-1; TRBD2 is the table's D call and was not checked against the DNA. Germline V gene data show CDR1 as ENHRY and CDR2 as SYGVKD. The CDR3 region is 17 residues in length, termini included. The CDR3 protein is CAVASGTVFSSYNEQVF.

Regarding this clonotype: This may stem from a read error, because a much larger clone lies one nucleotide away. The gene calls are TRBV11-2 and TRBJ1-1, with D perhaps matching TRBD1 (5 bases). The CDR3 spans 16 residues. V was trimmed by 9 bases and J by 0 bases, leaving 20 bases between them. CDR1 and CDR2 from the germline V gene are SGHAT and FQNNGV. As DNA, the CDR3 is TGTGCCAGGAGCCCTTTACCGGACACCATGAACACTGAAGCTTTCTTT. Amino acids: CARSPLPDTMNTEAFF.

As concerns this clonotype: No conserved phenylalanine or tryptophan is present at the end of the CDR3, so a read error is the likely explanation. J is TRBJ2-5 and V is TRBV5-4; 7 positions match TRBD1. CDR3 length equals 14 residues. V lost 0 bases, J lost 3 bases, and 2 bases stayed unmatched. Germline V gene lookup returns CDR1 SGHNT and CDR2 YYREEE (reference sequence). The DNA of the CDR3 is TGTGCCAGCAGCTTGGCTGGGACAGAAGAGACCCAGTACTCC. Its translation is CASSLAGTEETQYS.

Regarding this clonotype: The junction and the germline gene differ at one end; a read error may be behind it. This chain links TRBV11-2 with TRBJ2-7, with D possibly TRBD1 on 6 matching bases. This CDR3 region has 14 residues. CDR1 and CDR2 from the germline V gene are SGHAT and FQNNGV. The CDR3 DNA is TGTGCTAGCAGCTTAGGTCAGACAGGTCACGAGCAGTACTTC. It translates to CASSLGQTGHEQYF.

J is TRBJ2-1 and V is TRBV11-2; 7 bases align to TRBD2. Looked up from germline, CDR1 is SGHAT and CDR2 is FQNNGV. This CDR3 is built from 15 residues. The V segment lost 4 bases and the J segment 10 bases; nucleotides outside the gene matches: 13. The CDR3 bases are TGTGCCAGCAGCTCCGGGATAGGGACTAAAGACGAGCAGTTCTTC. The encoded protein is CASSSGIGTKDEQFF.

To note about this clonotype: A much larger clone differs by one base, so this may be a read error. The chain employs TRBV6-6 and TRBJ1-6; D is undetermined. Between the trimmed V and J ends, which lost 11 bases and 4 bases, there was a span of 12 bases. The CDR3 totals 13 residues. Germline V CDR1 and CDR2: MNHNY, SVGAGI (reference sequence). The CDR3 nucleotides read TGTGCCGGCGGGGAGGCGTATAATTCACCCCTCCACTTT. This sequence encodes CAGGEAYNSPLHF.

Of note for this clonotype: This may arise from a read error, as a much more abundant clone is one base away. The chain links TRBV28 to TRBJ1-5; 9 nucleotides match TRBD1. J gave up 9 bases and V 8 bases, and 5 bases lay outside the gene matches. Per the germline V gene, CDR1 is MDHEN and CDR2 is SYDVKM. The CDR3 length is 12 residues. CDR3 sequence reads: CASGGTGRPQHF. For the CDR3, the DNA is TGTGCCAGCGGTGGGACAGGGAGGCCCCAGCATTTT.

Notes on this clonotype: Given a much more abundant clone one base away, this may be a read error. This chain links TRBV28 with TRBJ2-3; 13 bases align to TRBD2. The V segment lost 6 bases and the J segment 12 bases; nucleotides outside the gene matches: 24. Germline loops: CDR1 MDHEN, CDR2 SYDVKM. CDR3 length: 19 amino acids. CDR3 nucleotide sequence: TGTGCCAGCAGGCCTACCGGGACTAGCGGGACCTCCAACGCTTTATTTCAGTATTTT. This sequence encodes CASRPTGTSGTSNALFQYF.

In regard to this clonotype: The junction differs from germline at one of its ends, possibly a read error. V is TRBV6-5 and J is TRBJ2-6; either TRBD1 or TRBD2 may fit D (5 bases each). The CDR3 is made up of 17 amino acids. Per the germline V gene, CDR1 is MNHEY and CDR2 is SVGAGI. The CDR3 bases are TGTGTCAGCGGTTACTCTCAGGGTTTATCTGGGGCCAACGTCCTGACTTTC. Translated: CVSGYSQGLSGANVLTF.

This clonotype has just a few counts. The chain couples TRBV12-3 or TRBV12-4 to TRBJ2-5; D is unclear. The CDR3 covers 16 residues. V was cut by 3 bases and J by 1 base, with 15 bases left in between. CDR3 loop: CASSFSVQRVQETQYF. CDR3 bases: TGTGCCAGCAGTTTTTCGGTGCAACGAGTCCAAGAGACCCAGTACTTC.

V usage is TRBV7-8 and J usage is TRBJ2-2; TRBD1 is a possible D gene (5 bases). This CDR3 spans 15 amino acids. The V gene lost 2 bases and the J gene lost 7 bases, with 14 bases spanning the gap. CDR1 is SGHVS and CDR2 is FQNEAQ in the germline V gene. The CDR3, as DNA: TGTGCCAGCAGCTTAATTCGGTCGGACATCGGGGAGCTGTTTTTT. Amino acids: CASSLIRSDIGELFF.

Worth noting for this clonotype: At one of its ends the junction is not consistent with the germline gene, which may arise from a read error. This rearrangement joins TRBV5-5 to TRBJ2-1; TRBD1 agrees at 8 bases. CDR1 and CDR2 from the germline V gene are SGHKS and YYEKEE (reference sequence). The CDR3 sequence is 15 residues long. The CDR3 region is CARNPGQGSYYEQFF. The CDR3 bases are TGTGCCCGTAACCCTGGACAGGGTTCCTACTATGAGCAGTTCTTC. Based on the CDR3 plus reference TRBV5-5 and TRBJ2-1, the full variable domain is DAGVTQSPTHLIKTRGQQVTLRCSPISGHKSVSWYQQVLGQGPQFIFQYYEKEERGRGNFPDRFSARQFPNYSSELNVNALLLGDSALYLCARNPGQGSYYEQFFGPGTRLTVL.

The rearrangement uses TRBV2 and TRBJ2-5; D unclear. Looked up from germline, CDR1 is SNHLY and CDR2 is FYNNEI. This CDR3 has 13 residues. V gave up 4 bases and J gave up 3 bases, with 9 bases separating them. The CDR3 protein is CASSVKCEETQYF. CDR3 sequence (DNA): TGTGCCAGCAGTGTTAAGTGTGAAGAGACCCAGTACTTC. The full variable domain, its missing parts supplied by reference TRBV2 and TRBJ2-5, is EPEVTQTPSHQVTQMGQEVILRCVPISNHLYFYWYRQILGQKVEFLVSFYNNEISEKSEIFDDQFSVERPDGSNFTLKIRSTKLEDSAMYFCASSVKCEETQYFGPGTRLLVL.

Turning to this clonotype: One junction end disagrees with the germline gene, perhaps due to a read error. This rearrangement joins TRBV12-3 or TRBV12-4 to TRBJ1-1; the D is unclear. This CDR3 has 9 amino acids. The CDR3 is CASCPLALF. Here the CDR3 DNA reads TGTGCCAGCTGTCCCTTAGCTCTCTTT.

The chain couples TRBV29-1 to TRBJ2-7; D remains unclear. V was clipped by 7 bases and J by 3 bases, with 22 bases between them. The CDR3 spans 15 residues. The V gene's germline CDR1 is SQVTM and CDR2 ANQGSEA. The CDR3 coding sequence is TGCAGCGCTAGGACGGTGGTGGGCGTAATCTACGAGCAGTACTTC. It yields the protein CSARTVVGVIYEQYF.

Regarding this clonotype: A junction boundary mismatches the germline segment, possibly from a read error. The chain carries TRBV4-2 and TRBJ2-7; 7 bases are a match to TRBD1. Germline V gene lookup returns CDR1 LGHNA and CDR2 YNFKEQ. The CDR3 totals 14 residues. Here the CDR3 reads CASNQGGLAGEHYF. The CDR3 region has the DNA TGTGCCAGCAACCAAGGGGGCTTGGCGGGCGAGCATTACTTC.

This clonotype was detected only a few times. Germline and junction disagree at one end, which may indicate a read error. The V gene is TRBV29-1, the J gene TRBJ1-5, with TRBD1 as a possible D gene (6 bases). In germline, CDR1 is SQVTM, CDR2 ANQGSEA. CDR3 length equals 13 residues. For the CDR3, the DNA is TGTAGCATTGTCGGACAGATCAATCAGCCCCAGCATTTT. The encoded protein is CSIVGQINQPQHF.

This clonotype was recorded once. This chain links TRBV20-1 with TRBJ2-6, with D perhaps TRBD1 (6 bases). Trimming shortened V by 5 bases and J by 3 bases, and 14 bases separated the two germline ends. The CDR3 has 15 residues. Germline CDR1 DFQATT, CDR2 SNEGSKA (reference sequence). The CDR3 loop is CSASRTGYGANVLTF. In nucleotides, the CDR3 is TGCAGTGCTTCCCGCACAGGGTATGGGGCCAACGTCCTGACTTTC.